The rows below give T cell receptor beta chains drawn from one sample of a study of graft-versus-host responses after intestinal transplantation. Assay used: immunoSEQ multiplex PCR; TCRdb lists only in-frame clones, some missing. The data show about 94,000 clones, roughly 91% seen once. These receptors are not linked to any known antigen. The sample was unstimulated CD8+ T cells sorted from spleen or lymph node cells, taken before intestinal transplant. The receptor source for this set is a human donor who received an intestinal transplant. Each CDR3 is given with its conserved first and last residue. The order of the fields is D gene, CDR3 length, clone size, J gene, V gene, CDR3 protein, CDR3 DNA. The D gene is left open where the match is weak. Size values are once, few and many counts, or a class for expanded clones, and some rows have none.

>NA|14|NA|TRBJ1-2|TRBV19
CASSTGYTNYGYTF
TGTGCCAGTAGTACGGGGTATACTAACTATGGCTACACCTTC
>TRBD1|16|NA|TRBJ2-7|TRBV7-6
CASSLGGFGTGDEQYF
TGTGCCAGCAGCTTAGGAGGTTTCGGGACAGGGGACGAGCAGTACTTC
>TRBD1|18|NA|TRBJ1-2|TRBV2
CASPQFGGQGIFYYGYTF
TGTGCCAGCCCGCAATTTGGGGGACAGGGGATTTTCTACTATGGCTACACCTTC
>NA|14|few|TRBJ2-6|TRBV2
CASLAGTGANVLTF
TGTGCCAGCTTAGCCGGGACAGGGGCCAACGTCCTGACTTTC
>TRBD1|13|NA|TRBJ1-5|TRBV5-6
CASSYQGAQPQHF
TGTGCCAGCAGCTACCAGGGGGCTCAGCCCCAGCATTTT
>TRBD2|17|NA|TRBJ2-1|TRBV14
CASSQGLAGVFSNEQFF
TGTGCCAGCAGCCAGGGACTAGCGGGAGTTTTCTCCAATGAGCAGTTCTTC
>TRBD1|13|NA|TRBJ2-7|TRBV5-1
CASSPGTAYEQYF
TGCGCCAGCAGCCCCGGGACAGCCTACGAGCAGTACTTC
>NA|13|NA|TRBJ2-1|TRBV5-6
CASSLAQYNEQFF
TGTGCCAGCAGCTTGGCTCAGTACAATGAGCAGTTCTTC
>NA|15|NA|TRBJ1-1|TRBV6-1
CASSEVPQMNTEAFF
TGTGCCAGCAGTGAAGTCCCACAGATGAACACTGAAGCTTTCTTT
>NA|13|NA|TRBJ2-2|TRBV6-5
CASRNREPGELFF
TGTGCCAGCAGAAACAGGGAACCCGGGGAGCTGTTTTTT
>TRBD2|20|NA|TRBJ2-2|TRBV19
CASTGSGTGAGLVGDGELFF
TGTGCCAGTACTGGCTCGGGGACTGGAGCGGGGTTGGTTGGTGACGGGGAGCTGTTTTTT
>TRBD1|14|few|TRBJ2-7|TRBV19
CASSPGTGGYEQYF
TGTGCCAGTAGTCCCGGGACAGGGGGCTACGAGCAGTACTTC
>NA|20|once|TRBJ1-1|TRBV27
CASSLQRGGSGTGKRTEAFF
TGTGCCAGCAGTTTACAGCGCGGGGGGTCAGGGACGGGGAAGCGCACTGAAGCTTTCTTT
>NA|16|NA|TRBJ2-2|TRBV9
CASSPRQGSFTGELFF
TGTGCCAGCAGCCCCCGCCAGGGCAGTTTCACCGGGGAGCTGTTTTTT
>NA|15|once|TRBJ1-5|TRBV28
CASSPTGLGNQPQHF
TGTGCCAGCAGTCCGACGGGGTTGGGCAATCAGCCCCAGCATTTT
>NA|15|NA|TRBJ2-7|TRBV6-5
CASSSLDATGYEQYF
TGTGCCAGCAGTTCCCTAGACGCGACGGGATACGAGCAGTACTTC
>NA|15|NA|TRBJ1-6|TRBV6-5
CASSPRDIYNSPLHF
TGTGCCAGCAGTCCCAGGGACATCTATAATTCACCCCTCCACTTT
>TRBD1|16|once|TRBJ1-2|TRBV2
CASSDPGGLIGYGYTF
TGTGCCAGCAGTGATCCAGGGGGGTTAATAGGCTATGGCTACACCTTC
>TRBD1|15|NA|TRBJ2-7|TRBV6-5
CASTESGGSSYEQYF
TGTGCCAGCACCGAGTCAGGGGGAAGCTCCTACGAGCAGTACTTC
>TRBD2|16|NA|TRBJ2-1|TRBV6-5
CASSYTSGTSGVEQFF
TGTGCCAGCAGTTACACCTCCGGGACTAGCGGGGTTGAGCAGTTCTTC
>TRBD2|18|NA|TRBJ2-1|TRBV19
CASTTEHLAGGPWNEQFF
TGTGCCAGTACCACCGAACACCTAGCGGGAGGGCCTTGGAATGAGCAGTTCTTC
>TRBD1|15|once|TRBJ2-3|TRBV5-1
CASSYGTGGTDTQYF
TGCGCCAGCAGCTACGGGACAGGGGGCACAGATACGCAGTATTTT
>TRBD1|11|NA|TRBJ1-5|TRBV25-1
CASSDGQGQHF
TGTGCCAGCAGTGACGGACAGGGCCAGCATTTT
>TRBD2|13|NA|TRBJ2-3|TRBV2
CASIAGITDTQYF
TGTGCCAGCATAGCGGGTATCACAGATACGCAGTATTTT
>TRBD1|12|NA|TRBJ2-7|TRBV5-4
CASSRTGFEQYF
TGTGCCAGCAGCCGGACAGGGTTCGAGCAGTACTTC
>NA|14|NA|TRBJ1-1|TRBV7-9
CASSLQGVNTEAFF
TGTGCCAGCAGCCTGCAAGGGGTGAACACTGAAGCTTTCTTT
>TRBD2|16|NA|TRBJ2-3|TRBV5-1
CASSLGLAGTTDTQYF
TGCGCCAGCAGCTTGGGACTAGCGGGGACCACAGATACGCAGTATTTT
>TRBD1|13|NA|TRBJ1-5|TRBV6-1
CASRDSGNQPQHF
TGTGCCAGCCGGGACAGTGGAAATCAGCCCCAGCATTTT
>NA|16|NA|TRBJ2-7|TRBV11-2
CASSLASRSATYEQYF
TGTGCCAGCAGCTTAGCTTCGCGAAGTGCAACCTACGAGCAGTACTTC
>NA|16|NA|TRBJ1-5|TRBV7-8
CASSPTPRGGNQPQHF
TGTGCCAGCAGCCCCACCCCCAGGGGCGGGAATCAGCCCCAGCATTTT
>NA|13|NA|TRBJ2-7|TRBV6-5
CASSTGKAYEQYF
TGTGCCAGCAGCACCGGGAAGGCCTACGAGCAGTACTTC
>NA|15|NA|TRBJ2-6|TRBV5-6
CASSYRGSGANVLTF
TGTGCCAGCAGCTACCGAGGGTCTGGGGCCAACGTCCTGACTTTC
>NA|13|NA|TRBJ2-2|TRBV27
CASSLAMEGELFF
TGTGCCAGCAGTCTCGCTATGGAGGGGGAGCTGTTTTTT
>TRBD1|17|NA|TRBJ2-7|TRBV5-1
CASSPNSGTETLYEQYF
TGCGCCAGCAGCCCCAATTCCGGGACAGAGACTCTCTACGAGCAGTACTTC
>NA|16|NA|TRBJ2-3|TRBV28
CASSFPSGDGIDTQYF
TGTGCCAGCAGTTTTCCATCAGGGGATGGTATAGATACGCAGTATTTT
>NA|16|NA|TRBJ1-4|TRBV7-8
CASSIGGEGVDEKLFF
TGTGCCAGCAGCATAGGCGGGGAGGGAGTGGATGAAAAACTGTTTTTT
>TRBD1|16|NA|TRBJ2-3|TRBV11-3
CASSASGTGGKDTQYF
TGTGCCAGCAGCGCCTCCGGGACAGGGGGAAAAGATACGCAGTATTTT
>TRBD2|16|NA|TRBJ2-5|TRBV5-1
CASSVGLAGTQETQYF
TGCGCCAGCAGCGTGGGACTAGCGGGGACCCAAGAGACCCAGTACTTC
>NA|14|NA|TRBJ2-5|TRBV27
CASSHPGAQETQYF
TGTGCCAGCAGTCATCCAGGGGCCCAAGAGACCCAGTACTTC
>NA|12|NA|TRBJ2-7|TRBV11-2
CASSGSSYEQYF
TGTGCCAGCAGCGGGAGCTCCTACGAGCAGTACTTC
>TRBD2|20|NA|TRBJ2-2|TRBV9
CASSPRRLAGAYANTGELFF
TGTGCCAGCAGCCCGAGGAGACTAGCGGGAGCCTATGCGAACACCGGGGAGCTGTTTTTT
>NA|14|NA|TRBJ2-1|TRBV13
CASSPLGLANEQFF
TGTGCCAGCAGCCCCCTAGGTTTGGCCAATGAGCAGTTCTTC
>NA|14|NA|TRBJ2-3|TRBV7-2
CASSLGGWGDTQYF
TGTGCCAGCAGCTTAGGAGGGTGGGGAGATACGCAGTATTTT
>TRBD2|15|few|TRBJ2-1|TRBV6-5
CASRFTSGIYNEQFF
TGTGCCAGCAGGTTCACTAGCGGCATATATAATGAGCAGTTCTTC
>TRBD1|12|few|TRBJ1-6|TRBV28
CAGGTGGSPLHF
TGTGCCGGGGGGACAGGGGGATCACCCCTCCACTTT
>NA|10|NA|TRBJ2-4|TRBV29-1
CSAGGNIQYF
TGCAGCGCTGGAGGAAACATTCAGTACTTC
>NA|14|NA|TRBJ1-6|TRBV6-5
CASSWGLSNSPLHF
TGTGCCAGCAGTTGGGGACTATCAAATTCACCCCTCCACTTT
>NA|11|NA|TRBJ2-1|TRBV11-1
CASSGGNEQFF
TGTGCCAGCAGTGGGGGGAATGAGCAGTTCTTC
>NA|12|NA|TRBJ2-7|TRBV15
CATSRAGGEQYF
TGTGCCACCAGCAGGGCAGGAGGCGAGCAGTACTTC
>TRBD2|16|NA|TRBJ2-2|TRBV28
CASSLGPSGSFGELFF
TGTGCCAGCAGTTTGGGGCCTAGCGGGAGTTTTGGGGAGCTGTTTTTT
>NA|15|NA|TRBJ2-7|TRBV5-8
CASSRRDNFPYEQYF
TGTGCCAGCAGCCGTCGGGATAACTTTCCCTACGAGCAGTACTTC
>TRBD2|15|NA|TRBJ2-5|TRBV19
CASSIGGGIQETQYF
TGTGCCAGTAGTATTGGGGGAGGGATCCAAGAGACCCAGTACTTC
>TRBD1|13|NA|TRBJ2-1|TRBV30
CAWSRQGSNEQFF
TGTGCCTGGAGTAGACAGGGGTCCAATGAGCAGTTCTTC
>NA|10|NA|TRBJ2-7|TRBV29-1
CSVVDFEQYF
TGCAGCGTTGTGGACTTCGAGCAGTACTTC
>TRBD1|16|NA|TRBJ2-7|TRBV5-6
CASTPVPDRGSYEQYF
TGTGCCAGCACACCAGTCCCGGACAGGGGGTCCTACGAGCAGTACTTC
>TRBD1|15|NA|TRBJ2-7|TRBV6-1
CASSESSYRGDEQYF
TGTGCCAGCAGTGAGTCCTCTTACAGGGGGGACGAGCAGTACTTC
>TRBD2|14|NA|TRBJ2-5|TRBV28
CASSQWGGRETQYF
TGTGCCAGCAGTCAGTGGGGAGGGCGGGAGACCCAGTACTTC
>TRBD1|15|NA|TRBJ1-3|TRBV5-1
CASSAGQGGGNTIYF
TGCGCCAGCAGCGCGGGACAGGGGGGCGGAAACACCATATATTTT
>TRBD1|14|NA|TRBJ1-5|TRBV6-6
CASSLQGASQPQHF
TGTGCCAGCAGTCTCCAGGGGGCCAGTCAGCCCCAGCATTTT